Below are 9 T cell receptor beta chains sequenced from a single sample in a study of cytomegalovirus exposure and HLA in healthy donors. PCR involved 60 Vbeta and 13 Jbeta primers. The table came from immunoSEQ multiplex PCR; TCRdb's copy has only in-frame clones and leaves some out. The sample consists of roughly 80,000 clones, 70% to 80% of them appearing once. The sequenced sample was PBMCs. Receptors originate from a man aged 35 to 55 in good health and CMV-seronegative.

A few counts support this clone. The chain carries TRBV18 and TRBJ1-6; 8 positions agree with TRBD1. Looked up from germline, CDR1 is KGHSH and CDR2 is LQKENI. CDR3 length equals 14 residues. V trimming: 6 bases; J trimming: 7 bases; junction bases outside the gene matches: 5. CDR3 coding DNA: TGTGCCAGCTCGGTGACAGGGGACAATTCACCCCTCCACTTT. It encodes CASSVTGDNSPLHF.

The chain couples TRBV7-2 to TRBJ1-2; D is undetermined. V lost 4 bases to trimming and J lost 6 bases, with 15 bases between them. In germline, CDR1 is SGHTA, CDR2 FQGNSA. The CDR3 length is 14 residues. The CDR3: CASSSSGNSNGYTF. CDR3 bases: TGTGCCAGCAGCTCCTCCGGGAACTCAAATGGCTACACCTTC.

The V and J genes are TRBV25-1 and TRBJ1-2, with 7 bases fitting TRBD1. V lost 5 bases and J lost 1; bases outside the gene matches: 7. Germline V gene lookup returns CDR1 MGHDK and CDR2 SYGVNS. CDR3 length equals 15 residues. CDR3 DNA sequence: TGTGCCAGCAGTACTACCAGGGGGATTAACTATGGCTACACCTTC. Translated: CASSTTRGINYGYTF.

The chain joins TRBV11-3 to TRBJ2-1; TRBD2 matches 15 bases. Germline assignment: CDR1 SGHNT and CDR2 YENEEA. V gave up 5 bases and J gave up 7 bases; unmatched junction bases: 3. The CDR3 length is 15 residues. CDR3 coding DNA: TGTGCCAGCAGCCGCGGGACTAGCGGGGGGAATGAGCAGTTCTTC. It yields the protein CASSRGTSGGNEQFF.

This chain joins TRBV5-1 and TRBJ1-1, with D tentatively TRBD1 (5 bases). Germline-derived CDR1 and CDR2 are SGHRS and YFSETQ. Trimming cost V 4 bases and J 5 bases, with 21 bases left between them. The CDR3 sequence is 16 residues long. The CDR3 nucleotides are TGCGCCAGCAGCCCTGACAGATCCGTCGTAGGGACTGAAGCTTTCTTT. Translated, it gives CASSPDRSVVGTEAFF.

This chain links TRBV13 with TRBJ1-6; 11 nucleotides align to TRBD1. CDR1 and CDR2 from the germline V gene are PRHDT and FYEKMQ (reference sequence). This CDR3 region has 17 residues. With 1 base clipped from V and 6 bases from J, the junction kept 5 bases outside the gene matches. The DNA for the CDR3 is TGTGCCAGCAGCTTAGAAGGACAGGGGGCGGTTAATTCACCCCTCCACTTT. This codes for CASSLEGQGAVNSPLHF.

This clone came up once. V gene TRBV19 combines with J gene TRBJ1-4, with a tentative D call TRBD1 (6 bases). Germline V gives CDR1 LNHDA, CDR2 SQIVND (reference sequence). The CDR3 consists of 12 residues. The ends were cut back, 9 bases at V and 5 bases at J, with 10 bases in the middle. In DNA, the CDR3 is TGTGCCAGCCGGGACATCAATGAAAAACTGTTTTTT. This codes for CASRDINEKLFF.

This rearrangement joins TRBV6-5 to TRBJ2-5, with 9 bases fitting TRBD1. The tail of the sequence fits TRBJ2-7 better, so the J call may be wrong. Looked up from germline, CDR1 is MNHEY and CDR2 is SVGAGI. The CDR3 is 14 residues long. The CDR3 protein is CASTPGQGPYEQYF. The CDR3 coding sequence is TGTGCCAGCACTCCGGGACAGGGCCCCTACGAGCAGTACTTC.

V gene TRBV7-3 combines with J gene TRBJ2-1; TRBD2 matches at 9 bases. Losses at the gene ends were 2 bases for V and 7 bases for J; bases not matched to a gene: 12. Germline V gene lookup returns CDR1 SGHTA and CDR2 FQGTGA. The CDR3 has 17 amino acids. The CDR3 here is CASSLRHQRGVVNEQFF. The DNA of the CDR3 is TGTGCCAGCAGCTTACGGCACCAGCGGGGGGTCGTAAATGAGCAGTTCTTC.